Listed here are 18 T cell receptor beta chains from one sample, sequenced in a study of blood T cell repertoires in COVID-19. Sequencing used immunoSEQ multiplex PCR; TCRdb keeps in-frame clones, though not all of them. In the table there are 200,000 to 300,000 clones, about nine tenths of which are singletons. Material: peripheral blood. The receptors stem from a woman aged 40 to 50 who had recovered from COVID-19.

The J gene is TRBJ2-5, the V gene TRBV7-3; D possibly corresponds to TRBD1 (5 bases). This CDR3 region has 12 residues. Germline V gene lookup returns CDR1 SGHTA and CDR2 FQGTGA. The V and J ends lost 1 base and 5 bases respectively, with 5 bases between them. The CDR3 sequence: CASSLKGETQYF. In DNA form, the CDR3 reads TGTGCCAGCAGCTTAAAGGGGGAGACCCAGTACTTC. Variable domain in full (rest from reference TRBV7-3 and TRBJ2-5): GAGVSQTPSNKVTEKGKYVELRCDPISGHTALYWYRQSLGQGPEFLIYFQGTGAADDSGLPNDRFFAVRPEGSVSTLKIQRTERGDSAVYLCASSLKGETQYFGPGTRLLVL.

The gene calls are TRBV29-1 and TRBJ2-4; TRBD2 matches 12 bases. J gave up 0 bases and V 8 bases, and 11 bases lay outside the gene matches. Germline loops: CDR1 SQVTM, CDR2 ANQGSEA. This CDR3 comprises 17 residues. The CDR3 region is CSPRRLAGGKAKNIQYF. In nucleotides, the CDR3 is TGCAGCCCCCGGCGCCTAGCGGGGGGGAAAGCCAAAAACATTCAGTACTTC.

The chain is built from TRBV7-9 and TRBJ2-5, with 7 nucleotides matching TRBD1. The CDR3 runs to 13 residues. Looked up from germline, CDR1 is SEHNR and CDR2 is FQNEAQ (reference sequence). Trimming took 5 bases from V and 1 from J; bases not matched to a gene: 1. The CDR3 DNA reads TGTGCCAGCAGCGGGACAGCCCAAGAGACCCAGTACTTC. Its translation: CASSGTAQETQYF. Filled out from reference TRBV7-9 and TRBJ2-5, the complete variable domain reads DTGVSQNPRHKITKRGQNVTFRCDPISEHNRLYWYRQTLGQGPEFLTYFQNEAQLEKSRLLSDRFSAERPKGSFSTLEIQRTEQGDSAMYLCASSGTAQETQYFGPGTRLLVL.

The genes are TRBV6-5 and TRBJ1-2; TRBD1 matches at 7 bases. Trimming took 8 bases from V and 4 from J; bases not matched to a gene: 10. The V gene's germline CDR1 is MNHEY and CDR2 SVGAGI. This CDR3 is built from 14 residues. The CDR3 nucleotides read TGTGCCAGCGGCTTTCCGGGACAGTTCTATGGCTACACCTTC. Translation: CASGFPGQFYGYTF.

The genes are TRBV1 and TRBJ2-2; TRBD2 is the table's D call, not checked against the DNA. TRBV1 is termed a pseudogene. CDR3 length: 18 amino acids. The chain's CDR3 is CTSSQRGGSLTNTGELFF. For the CDR3, the DNA is TGCACCAGCAGCCAACGCGGGGGGTCGTTGACGAACACCGGGGAGCTGTTTTTT.

The V call is TRBV2, the J call TRBJ2-7; unclear D gene. CDR1 SNHLY and CDR2 FYNNEI come from the germline V gene. The CDR3 is 12 residues long. Trimming took off 4 bases at V and 5 bases at J, with 9 bases between the two ends. The CDR3 DNA is TGTGCCAGCAGTGCCGCTGGCCACGAGCAGTACTTC. It encodes CASSAAGHEQYF.

This chain uses TRBV9 with TRBJ1-1; TRBD1 matches 8 bases. Germline V lookup: CDR1 SGDLS, CDR2 YYNGEE. J gave up 0 bases and V 3 bases, and 10 bases lay outside the gene matches. The CDR3 is made up of 17 amino acids. CDR3 sequence reads: CASSDSPDRELNTEAFF. The CDR3 region has the DNA TGTGCCAGCAGCGATTCCCCGGACAGGGAGTTGAACACTGAAGCTTTCTTT.

The V gene is TRBV14, the J gene TRBJ2-1; weak D call: TRBD2 (7 bases). The germline V and J ends were trimmed by 0 bases and 10 bases, with 19 bases remaining between them. CDR1 is SGHDN, CDR2 FVKESK, per germline. This CDR3 is 16 amino acids long. The DNA of the CDR3 is TGTGCCAGCAGCCAAGATACGGGGGGCATTGCCGTCGAGCAGTTCTTC. This encodes CASSQDTGGIAVEQFF.

The CDR3 sequence: CASSLTGRYGYTF. CDR3 nucleotide sequence: TGTGCCAGCAGTTTGACAGGGCGCTATGGCTACACCTTC. The chain couples TRBV27 to TRBJ1-2, with 7 positions matching TRBD1. Looked up from germline, CDR1 is MNHEY and CDR2 is SMNVEV (reference sequence). This CDR3 comprises 13 residues. The V and J ends lost 3 bases and 4 bases, in that order; junction bases with no gene match: 2.

The chain joins TRBV27 to TRBJ2-7; D ambiguous. V dropped 10 bases and J dropped 0 bases, with 13 bases sitting between them. Germline V gene data show CDR1 as MNHEY and CDR2 as SMNVEV (reference sequence). The CDR3 runs to 13 residues. CDR3 residues: CATSRRSSYEQYF. The CDR3 DNA reads as TGTGCCACCTCCCGGCGGTCCTCCTACGAGCAGTACTTC.

The V call is TRBV6-5, the J call TRBJ1-1; no clear D. Germline V gives CDR1 MNHEY, CDR2 SVGAGI. The CDR3 sequence is 15 residues long. V was shortened by 5 bases and J by 1 base, with 14 bases between the two germline ends. The CDR3 coding sequence is TGTGCCAGCAGTATTACGGGGTCGGCGAACACTGAAGCTTTCTTT. This encodes CASSITGSANTEAFF.

This chain joins TRBV5-6 and TRBJ2-7; D is perhaps TRBD2 (6 bases). The CDR3 is 12 residues long. Germline V gene sequence: CDR1 SGHDT, CDR2 YYEEEE. The V and J ends lost 4 bases and 3 bases respectively, with 8 bases between them. CDR3 protein: CASSRGNYEQYF. The CDR3 region has the DNA TGTGCCAGCAGCCGCGGGAACTACGAGCAGTACTTC.

This rearrangement joins TRBV14 to TRBJ1-1, with 7 bases identical to TRBD1. With 4 bases clipped from V and 5 bases from J, the junction kept 10 bases outside the gene matches. This CDR3 region has 15 residues. Germline values: CDR1 SGHDN, CDR2 FVKESK. The CDR3 spells CASSPRSARGTEAFF. The CDR3, as DNA: TGTGCCAGCAGCCCAAGATCGGCCAGGGGGACTGAAGCTTTCTTT.

CDR3 sequence reads: CASSSPVQYQETQYF. In nucleotides, the CDR3 is TGTGCCAGCAGCTCCCCTGTTCAGTACCAAGAGACCCAGTACTTC. The chain is built from TRBV7-6 and TRBJ2-5; D is undetermined. With 4 bases removed from V and 0 bases from J, the gap between germline ends came to 12 bases. The V gene's germline CDR1 is SGHVS and CDR2 FNYEAQ. This CDR3 comprises 15 residues.

The rearrangement links TRBV4-2 to TRBJ2-7; D may be TRBD1 (5 bases). Germline CDR1 LGHNA, CDR2 YNFKEQ. The CDR3 spans 13 residues. Deletions cut 4 bases from V and 3 bases from J, with 10 bases between. The CDR3 sequence is CASSPDKFYEQYF. The DNA for the CDR3 is TGTGCCAGCAGCCCGGACAAATTCTACGAGCAGTACTTC.

This chain connects TRBV2 to TRBJ2-7; 9 nucleotides line up with TRBD2. V shed 4 bases, J shed 3 bases, and the junction held 7 bases outside the gene matches. The CDR3 has 15 amino acids. Germline CDR1 is SNHLY and CDR2 is FYNNEI. The CDR3 loop is CASSAGSGGLYEQYF. The CDR3 DNA sequence: TGTGCCAGCAGTGCTGGGAGCGGGGGGCTCTACGAGCAGTACTTC.

The chain uses TRBV30 and TRBJ2-7; 8 bases are a match to TRBD2. The CDR3 spans 14 residues. Germline V gives CDR1 GTSNPN, CDR2 SVGIG (reference sequence). V was clipped by 1 base and J by 2 bases; unmatched bases: 4. For the CDR3, the DNA is TGTGCCTGGAGTGCGGGGGGGCCAACCTACGAGCAGTACTTC. This codes for CAWSAGGPTYEQYF. The full variable domain, with the rest looked up from reference TRBV30 and TRBJ2-7, is SQTIHQWPATLVQPVGSPLSLECTVEGTSNPNLYWYRQAAGRGLQLLFYSVGIGQISSEVPQNLSASRPQDRQFILSSKKLLLSDSGFYLCAWSAGGPTYEQYFGPGTRLTVT.

The chain is built from TRBV7-9 and TRBJ1-1; 8 positions agree with TRBD1. Germline CDR1 SEHNR, CDR2 FQNEAQ (reference sequence). The V segment lost 7 bases and the J segment 5 bases; nucleotides outside the gene matches: 6. The CDR3 is made up of 13 amino acids. This CDR3 reads CASTFGQGTEAFF. DNA of the CDR3: TGTGCCAGCACCTTCGGACAGGGTACTGAAGCTTTCTTT.